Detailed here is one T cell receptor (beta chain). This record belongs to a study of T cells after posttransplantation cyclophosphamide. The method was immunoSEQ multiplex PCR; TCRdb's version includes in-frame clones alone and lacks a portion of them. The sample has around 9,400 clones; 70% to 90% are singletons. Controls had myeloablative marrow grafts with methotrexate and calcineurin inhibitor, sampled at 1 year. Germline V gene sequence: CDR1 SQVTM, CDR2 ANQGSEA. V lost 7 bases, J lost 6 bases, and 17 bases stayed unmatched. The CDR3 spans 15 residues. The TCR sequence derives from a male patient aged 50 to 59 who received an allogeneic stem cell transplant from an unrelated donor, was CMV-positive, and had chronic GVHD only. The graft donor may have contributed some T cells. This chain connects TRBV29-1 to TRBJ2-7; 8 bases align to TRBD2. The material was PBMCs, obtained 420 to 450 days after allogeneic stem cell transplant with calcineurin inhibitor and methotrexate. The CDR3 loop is CSALTLAARRPEQYF. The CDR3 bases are TGCAGCGCCCTAACACTAGCGGCCCGACGACCCGAGCAGTACTTC.